These 25 T cell receptor beta chains originate from one sample sequenced in a study of T cell responses to AZD1222 COVID-19 vaccine (TCRdb year 2021). Sample time point, as interpreted from the label and publication: baseline before first vaccination. The library was built by means of the immunoSEQ multiplex PCR assay. TCRdb stores this immuneACCESS table with in-frame sequences only. Part of the clones is absent; in the studies checked, under half of the shortfall reflects unresolved V genes, and no reason is known for the rest. Counted in this sample were about 130,000 clones; over 90% of them appeared once. Roughly 0.91% of the sample is held by the ten biggest clonotypes. The sample was peripheral blood, taken on day 0 of AZD1222 vaccination. Receptors were obtained from an adult in good health.

V and J are TRBV4-1 and TRBJ1-1; possibly TRBD1 for D (5 bases). Looked up from germline, CDR1 is MGHRA and CDR2 is YSYEKL. The CDR3 consists of 15 residues. Trimming removed 0 bases at V and 10 bases at J, with 18 bases between. The CDR3 spells CASSQESMGPTRAFF. The CDR3 nucleotides are TGCGCCAGCAGCCAAGAATCGATGGGGCCCACCCGAGCTTTCTTT.

The chain is built from TRBV10-1 and TRBJ2-3; 7 bases are shared with TRBD1. CDR3 length: 16 residues. Germline CDR1 reads WNHNN; CDR2 reads SYGVQD (reference sequence). After removal of 3 bases from V and 2 bases from J, the junction contained 8 bases not matched to a gene. The CDR3 DNA reads as TGCGCCAGCAGTGACCCCGGGACAGTGGACACAGATACGCAGTATTTT. This encodes CASSDPGTVDTDTQYF.

The chain links TRBV27 to TRBJ1-2, with 10 bases identical to TRBD1. CDR1 is MNHEY, CDR2 SMNVEV, per germline (reference sequence). Trimming at V came to 3 bases and at J to 2 bases, leaving 6 bases not matched to a gene. The CDR3 totals 16 residues. The chain's CDR3 is CASSLRDRGRNYGYTF. CDR3 DNA sequence: TGTGCCAGCAGTTTGAGAGACAGGGGGCGCAACTATGGCTACACCTTC.

This sequence joins TRBV2 and TRBJ1-2, with TRBD1 matching 7 bases. Germline loops: CDR1 SNHLY, CDR2 FYNNEI. V gave up 3 bases and J gave up 6 bases; unmatched junction bases: 4. This CDR3 region has 13 residues. Here the CDR3 DNA reads TGTGCCAGCAGTGATGACAGGGTGGATGGCTACACCTTC. Protein: CASSDDRVDGYTF.

About this clone itself: The junction and the germline gene differ at one end; a read error may be behind it. The chain combines TRBV7-7 with TRBJ1-2, with D unresolved. Germline-derived CDR1 and CDR2 are SSHAT and FNYEAQ (reference sequence). CDR3 size: 16 residues. Here the CDR3 DNA reads TGTGCTAGCAGTTATACGCGATTGGAGCTGGACTGTGGCTACACCTTC. Amino acid sequence: CASSYTRLELDCGYTF.

CDR3 amino acids: CASSQETGREKLFF. Here the CDR3 DNA reads TGTGCCAGCAGCCAAGAGACAGGCCGTGAAAAACTGTTTTTT. This chain uses TRBV4-2 with TRBJ1-4, with D tentatively TRBD1 (6 bases). Germline-derived CDR1 and CDR2 are LGHNA and YNFKEQ. This CDR3 comprises 14 residues. The V end lost 0 bases, the J end lost 7 bases, and 9 bases lay between the germline ends.

V is TRBV10-3 and J is TRBJ1-4; perhaps TRBD1 as D (5 bases). V lost 0 bases and J lost 4, with 9 bases in between. Germline V gives CDR1 ENHRY, CDR2 SYGVKD. The CDR3 consists of 15 residues. The CDR3 DNA reads as TGTGCCATCAGTGAGTCGGCAGGGAGTAATGAAAAACTGTTTTTT. Translating gives CAISESAGSNEKLFF.

This sequence joins TRBV19 and TRBJ1-2; D unresolved. The germline V and J ends were trimmed by 4 bases and 5 bases, with 14 bases remaining between them. CDR3 size: 14 residues. Germline values: CDR1 LNHDA, CDR2 SQIVND (reference sequence). CDR3 amino acids: CASSTARSGYGYTF. CDR3 in DNA: TGTGCCAGTAGTACCGCCCGTTCGGGTTATGGCTACACCTTC.

V gene TRBV7-6 combines with J gene TRBJ2-1, with D maybe TRBD1 (5 bases). Germline lookup yields CDR1 SGHVS and CDR2 FNYEAQ. The CDR3 contains 13 residues. The V end lost 5 bases, the J end lost 3 bases, and 8 bases lay between the germline ends. The CDR3: CASSPTDYNEQFF. The DNA of the CDR3 is TGTGCCAGCAGCCCGACAGACTACAATGAGCAGTTCTTC.

The V and J genes are TRBV10-3 and TRBJ2-1; the D gene could be TRBD1 or TRBD2 (6 bases each). The CDR3 is made up of 15 amino acids. The germline CDR1 and CDR2 sequences are ENHRY and SYGVKD. The V end was cut by 4 bases, the J end by 5 bases, with 15 bases between. The DNA for the CDR3 is TGTGCCATCAGTGTCCAATGGGGGGCGAACAATGAGCAGTTCTTC. This gives the protein CAISVQWGANNEQFF.

The V call is TRBV3-1 (or the pseudogene TRBV3-2), the J call TRBJ1-3; D uncertain. V gave up 5 bases and J gave up 1 base, with 12 bases separating them. The CDR3 extends over 15 amino acids. Germline-derived CDR1 and CDR2 are LGHDT and YNNKEL (reference sequence). The CDR3 sequence is CASSKTDSSGNTIYF. For the CDR3, the DNA is TGTGCCAGCAGCAAGACTGACTCTTCTGGAAACACCATATATTTT.

V gene TRBV11-3 combines with J gene TRBJ2-1; TRBD1 matches 7 bases. Germline V gene lookup returns CDR1 SGHNT and CDR2 YENEEA. This CDR3 has 15 amino acids. V shed 3 bases and J 0 bases; nucleotides not matched to a gene: 2. CDR3 residues: CASSLTGSSYNEQFF. In DNA form, the CDR3 reads TGTGCCAGCAGCTTGACAGGGAGCTCCTACAATGAGCAGTTCTTC.

This CDR3 reads CASRDRGVTEAFF. CDR3 nucleotides: TGTGCCAGTAGGGACAGGGGAGTCACTGAAGCTTTCTTT. The chain combines TRBV19 with TRBJ1-1, with 9 bases lining up with TRBD1. The CDR3 runs 13 residues. Germline V gene data show CDR1 as LNHDA and CDR2 as SQIVND (reference sequence). J was trimmed by 4 bases and V by 6 bases; bases with no gene match: 3.

The rearrangement links TRBV5-6 to TRBJ2-2; no reliable D call. This CDR3 is built from 16 residues. V was pared by 0 bases and J by 7 bases, with 16 bases between. Germline V gene sequence: CDR1 SGHDT, CDR2 YYEEEE. The CDR3 nucleotides read TGTGCCAGCAGCTTGGTGGGCACACTCTACGACGGGGAGCTGTTTTTT. Its translation is CASSLVGTLYDGELFF.

V is TRBV9 and J is TRBJ2-6; possible D gene TRBD2, 6 bases. The CDR3 runs to 16 residues. Germline V gene data show CDR1 as SGDLS and CDR2 as YYNGEE. V gave up 4 bases and J gave up 1 base, with 12 bases separating them. The CDR3 spells CASSPEGRSGANVLTF. CDR3 DNA: TGTGCCAGCAGCCCGGAGGGAAGGTCTGGGGCCAACGTCCTGACTTTC.

The chain couples TRBV7-2 to TRBJ2-1, with TRBD2 matching 13 bases. Germline V gene lookup returns CDR1 SGHTA and CDR2 FQGNSA. The CDR3 spans 15 residues. Losses at the gene ends were 5 bases for V and 10 bases for J; bases not matched to a gene: 8. The CDR3 DNA reads TGTGCCAGCAGCGCGCCAGGACTAGCGGGGGTAGAGCAGTTCTTC. It encodes CASSAPGLAGVEQFF.

This chain joins TRBV5-5 and TRBJ1-2; weak D call: TRBD1 (6 bases). V was clipped by 5 bases and J by 4 bases, with 15 bases between them. Germline CDR1 is SGHKS and CDR2 is YYEKEE (reference sequence). CDR3 length equals 14 residues. CDR3 region: CASRWVGAGYGYTF. CDR3 coding DNA: TGTGCCAGCAGATGGGTGGGGGCTGGCTATGGCTACACCTTC.

This clone has just one count. The rearrangement links TRBV30 to TRBJ2-1, with D unresolved. CDR3 length: 14 residues. Germline V gene data show CDR1 as GTSNPN and CDR2 as SVGIG (reference sequence). V lost 3 bases, J lost 8 bases, and 17 bases lay in between. CDR3 in amino acids: CAWREPASGDEQFF. The CDR3, as DNA: TGTGCCTGGAGGGAACCCGCCTCTGGCGATGAGCAGTTCTTC.

The chain recombines TRBV18 with TRBJ1-2; D uncertain. This CDR3 comprises 14 residues. Trimming removed 5 bases at V and 0 bases at J, with 10 bases between. CDR1 is KGHSH and CDR2 is LQKENI in the germline V gene. CDR3 DNA: TGTGCCAGCTCAAGCCCGGTCTCTAACTATGGCTACACCTTC. Its protein product is CASSSPVSNYGYTF.

The V and J genes are TRBV5-6 and TRBJ1-1, with D uncertain. The V and J ends lost 5 bases and 8 bases respectively, with 10 bases between them. CDR1 is SGHDT, CDR2 YYEEEE, per germline. This CDR3 has 11 amino acids. The DNA of the CDR3 is TGTGCCAGCAGGTCAGTGGGGGAAGCTTTCTTT. Protein product: CASRSVGEAFF.

V and J are TRBV5-4 and TRBJ2-5; 7 bases line up with TRBD2. Looked up from germline, CDR1 is SGHNT and CDR2 is YYREEE (reference sequence). Trimming cost V 1 base and J 6 bases; bases outside gene matches: 9. The CDR3 extends over 15 amino acids. The DNA of the CDR3 is TGTGCCAGCAGCTTGCCAGGGAGGGGTGAAAAGACCCAGTACTTC. This encodes CASSLPGRGEKTQYF.

Concerning this clone itself: Other nucleotide sequences in the sample specify the same CDR3. The chain employs TRBV6-1 and TRBJ1-2, with 7 bases that match TRBD1. V gave up 0 bases and J gave up 5 bases; unmatched junction bases: 3. The CDR3 runs to 14 residues. Germline values: CDR1 MNHNS, CDR2 SASEGT. The CDR3 DNA reads as TGTGCCAGCAGTGAAGCGGGGACAGCTTATGGCTACACCTTC. It codes for CASSEAGTAYGYTF.

The V gene is TRBV6-5, the J gene TRBJ1-6; tentatively, D is TRBD1 (5 bases). The V end lost 6 bases, the J end lost 10 bases, and 19 bases lay between the germline ends. Looked up from germline, CDR1 is MNHEY and CDR2 is SVGAGI. CDR3 length equals 15 residues. CDR3 loop: CASRLGQGLRSPLHF. The DNA of the CDR3 is TGTGCCAGCAGACTAGGGCAGGGTCTGAGATCACCCCTCCACTTT.

In nucleotides, the CDR3 is TGTGCCAGCAGTTCGGACAGGGGGGCTGGAAACACCATATATTTT. Protein product: CASSSDRGAGNTIYF. The chain uses TRBV6-5 and TRBJ1-3; 10 bases fit TRBD1. Germline assignment: CDR1 MNHEY and CDR2 SVGAGI. V lost 4 bases, J lost 2 bases, and 2 bases stayed unmatched. The CDR3 has 15 amino acids.

The chain couples TRBV2 to TRBJ1-1; 8 positions agree with TRBD1. The CDR3 totals 14 residues. The ends lost 5 bases at V and 9 bases at J; junction bases unmatched: 11. Germline V lookup: CDR1 SNHLY, CDR2 FYNNEI. The CDR3 DNA is TGTGCCAGCAGTCCCGACAGGGGCCGGATTAAAGCTTTCTTT. Translating gives CASSPDRGRIKAFF.